These T cell receptor beta chains were read from a single sample in a study of T cell responses to AZD1222 COVID-19 vaccine. Assay: immunoSEQ multiplex PCR; the TCRdb copy retains only in-frame clones and omits some. In the table there are 250,000 to 300,000 clones, around 93% of which are singletons. The source material was peripheral blood, sampled 28 days after the second AZD1222 dose. Every receptor here comes from an adult who received the AZD1222 COVID-19 vaccine. The CDR3 runs from the conserved cysteine through the conserved F or W. The D gene is left open where the match is weak. A clone size is listed for some rows: how often the clone was seen (once, few, many), or a class if it is expanded.

abundance	v_gene	d_gene	j_gene	CDR3nt	CDR3aa
.	TRBV5-1	.	TRBJ1-1	TGCGCCAGCAGCTCGGGTGGGGACACTGAAGCTTTCTTT	CASSSGGDTEAFF
.	TRBV18	.	TRBJ2-7	TGTGCCAGCTCACCAGGGGCCAACTACGAGCAGTACTTC	CASSPGANYEQYF
.	TRBV4-1	.	TRBJ2-5	TGCGCCAGCAGCCAAGATCCGGGCCCACGAGAGACCCAGTACTTC	CASSQDPGPRETQYF
.	TRBV12-3/TRBV12-4	.	TRBJ2-3	TGTGCCAGCAGTTCGACAGATACGCAGTATTTT	CASSSTDTQYF
once	TRBV19	.	TRBJ1-1	TGTGCCAGTAGTACCCAGGGCCGGGTGAACACTGAAGCTTTCTTT	CASSTQGRVNTEAFF
once	TRBV15	TRBD2	TRBJ2-5	TGTGCCACCAGCCGTGGACTCCCGGGGGGAGAGACCCAGTACTTC	CATSRGLPGGETQYF
.	TRBV21-1	.	TRBJ2-1	TGTGCCAGCACCCCCGGGACAGGGGAATCCTACAATGAGCAGTTCTTC	CASTPGTGESYNEQFF
.	TRBV28	.	TRBJ1-3	TGTGCCAGCAGTTTCGGCCAGGATCGAAACACCATATATTTT	CASSFGQDRNTIYF
.	TRBV7-3	.	TRBJ2-1	TGTGCCAGCAGCACCGTAGGGAGCTCCTACAATGAGCAGTTCTTC	CASSTVGSSYNEQFF
.	TRBV9	TRBD1	TRBJ1-5	TGTGCCAGCAGCGCCAGAGGACAGGGGGCGAGTCAGCCCCAGCATTTT	CASSARGQGASQPQHF
.	TRBV10-3	.	TRBJ1-3	TGTGCCATCAGTGAGTCAACCTGGATGAGTGGATCTGGAAACACCATATATTTT	CAISESTWMSGSGNTIYF
.	TRBV29-1	TRBD1	TRBJ1-3	TGCAGCGTTGGACAGGGAACTGGAAACACCATATATTTT	CSVGQGTGNTIYF
.	TRBV7-2	.	TRBJ1-5	TGTGCCAGCAGTCAACAGGTGTATAGCAATCAGCCCCAGCATTTT	CASSQQVYSNQPQHF
.	TRBV2	.	TRBJ2-3	TGTGCCCGGAACACAGATACGCAGTATTTT	CARNTDTQYF
.	TRBV24-1	TRBD1	TRBJ1-1	TGTGCCACCCAGGACAGGGGAAGGGAGGCTTTCTTT	CATQDRGREAFF
.	TRBV9	TRBD2	TRBJ2-1	TGTGCCAGCAGCCCGATTAGCGGGAGGGCACGAGGTGAGCAGTTCTTC	CASSPISGRARGEQFF
.	TRBV19	TRBD1	TRBJ1-1	TGTGCCAGTAGTCTCAGGGGGCTGAACACTGAAGCTTTCTTT	CASSLRGLNTEAFF
.	TRBV14	.	TRBJ1-3	TGTGCCAGCCCGGGGGGGCCTAAAATATCTGGAAACACCATATATTTT	CASPGGPKISGNTIYF
.	TRBV4-3	TRBD2	TRBJ2-7	TGCGCCAGCAGCCAAGGCGTAGCGGGAGCGGTCGACGAGCAGTACTTC	CASSQGVAGAVDEQYF
.	TRBV7-2	TRBD1	TRBJ2-7	TGTGCCAGCAGTAGGGACAGACCGGGTGAGCAGTACTTC	CASSRDRPGEQYF
.	TRBV7-8	TRBD2	TRBJ2-5	TGTGCCAGCAGCTTAGCGAGACTAGCGGGAGCGGAGACCCAGTACTTC	CASSLARLAGAETQYF
.	TRBV18	.	TRBJ2-7	TGTGCCAGCTCACCAATGGGGCACGAGCAGTACTTC	CASSPMGHEQYF
.	TRBV24-1	TRBD1	TRBJ1-2	TGTGCCACCAGTGACACCGGGACAGGGGGCGCAGGCTATGGCTACACCTTC	CATSDTGTGGAGYGYTF
.	TRBV2	.	TRBJ1-5	TGTGCCAGCAGTGGGCAGGGTGCTCAGCCCCAGCATTTT	CASSGQGAQPQHF
once	TRBV20-1	.	TRBJ2-1	TGCAGTGCTAGTAGAGGGGGCTACAATGAGCAGTTCTTC	CSASRGGYNEQFF